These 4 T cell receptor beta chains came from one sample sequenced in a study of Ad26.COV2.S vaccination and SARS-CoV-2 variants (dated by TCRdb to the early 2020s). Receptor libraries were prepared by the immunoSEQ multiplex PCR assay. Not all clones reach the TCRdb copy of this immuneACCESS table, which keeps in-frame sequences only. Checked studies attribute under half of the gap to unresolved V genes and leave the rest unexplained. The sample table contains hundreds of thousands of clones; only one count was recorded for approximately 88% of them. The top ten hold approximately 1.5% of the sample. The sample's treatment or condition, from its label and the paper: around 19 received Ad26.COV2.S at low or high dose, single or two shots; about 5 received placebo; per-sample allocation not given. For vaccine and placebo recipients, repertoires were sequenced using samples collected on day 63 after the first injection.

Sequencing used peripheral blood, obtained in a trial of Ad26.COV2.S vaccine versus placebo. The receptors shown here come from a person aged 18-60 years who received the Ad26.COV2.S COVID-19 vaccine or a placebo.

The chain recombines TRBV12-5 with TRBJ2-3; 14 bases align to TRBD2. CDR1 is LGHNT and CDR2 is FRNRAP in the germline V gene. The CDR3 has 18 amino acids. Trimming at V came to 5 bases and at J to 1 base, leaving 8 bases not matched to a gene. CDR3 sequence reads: CASGGDTGLAGGTDTQYF. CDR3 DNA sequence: TGTGCTAGTGGTGGCGACACGGGACTAGCGGGGGGCACAGATACGCAGTATTTT.

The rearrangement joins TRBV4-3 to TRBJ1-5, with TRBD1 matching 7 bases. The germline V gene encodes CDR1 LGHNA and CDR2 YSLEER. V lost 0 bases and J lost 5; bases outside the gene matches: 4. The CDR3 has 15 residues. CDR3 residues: CASSQEYRGYQPQHF. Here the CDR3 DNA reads TGCGCCAGCAGCCAAGAATACAGGGGTTATCAGCCCCAGCATTTT.

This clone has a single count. This CDR3 reads CASSVVTNYNEQFF. As DNA, the CDR3 is TGTGCCAGCAGCGTAGTAACCAACTACAATGAGCAGTTCTTC. The chain links TRBV9 to TRBJ2-1; D remains unclear. V was cut by 0 bases and J by 3 bases, with 7 bases left in between. The CDR3 spans 14 residues. From germline, CDR1 is SGDLS and CDR2 YYNGEE.

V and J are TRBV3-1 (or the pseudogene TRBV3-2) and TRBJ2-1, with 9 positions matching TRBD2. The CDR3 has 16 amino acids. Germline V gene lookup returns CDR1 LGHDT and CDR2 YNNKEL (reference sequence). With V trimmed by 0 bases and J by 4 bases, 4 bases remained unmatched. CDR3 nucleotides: TGTGCCAGCAGCCAAGACCCCGCGGGAGGGTACAATGAGCAGTTCTTC. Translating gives CASSQDPAGGYNEQFF.